The clone carrying this T cell receptor beta chain showed up just a few times. Time point: patch test 3, about 24 weeks after DPC sensitization. Specified treatment: therapeutic diphenylcyclopropenone sensitization with weekly scalp DPC. The germline CDR1 and CDR2 sequences are SGHAT and FQNNGV. Trimming shortened V by 0 bases and J by 3 bases, and 12 bases separated the two germline ends. The CDR3 has 15 residues. This record belongs to a study of human T cells and chemical hapten exposure. One entry per CDR3 protein results from TCRdb running MiXCR on the RACE reads. Here the sample spans just over 70,000 distinct CDR3 sequences, around 10% being singletons.

This clonotype was obtained from a woman in her fifties or sixties with alopecia areata. Some clones in this sample may be carry-over from other donors' samples. The genes are TRBV11-2 and TRBJ2-7, with D possibly TRBD1 on 6 matching bases. The sample was whole blood, taken in connection with sensitization to the hapten diphenylcyclopropenone (DPC). As DNA, the CDR3 is TGTGCCAGCAGCTTAGAACGGGACACTTACTACGAGCAGTACTTC. This sequence encodes CASSLERDTYYEQYF.